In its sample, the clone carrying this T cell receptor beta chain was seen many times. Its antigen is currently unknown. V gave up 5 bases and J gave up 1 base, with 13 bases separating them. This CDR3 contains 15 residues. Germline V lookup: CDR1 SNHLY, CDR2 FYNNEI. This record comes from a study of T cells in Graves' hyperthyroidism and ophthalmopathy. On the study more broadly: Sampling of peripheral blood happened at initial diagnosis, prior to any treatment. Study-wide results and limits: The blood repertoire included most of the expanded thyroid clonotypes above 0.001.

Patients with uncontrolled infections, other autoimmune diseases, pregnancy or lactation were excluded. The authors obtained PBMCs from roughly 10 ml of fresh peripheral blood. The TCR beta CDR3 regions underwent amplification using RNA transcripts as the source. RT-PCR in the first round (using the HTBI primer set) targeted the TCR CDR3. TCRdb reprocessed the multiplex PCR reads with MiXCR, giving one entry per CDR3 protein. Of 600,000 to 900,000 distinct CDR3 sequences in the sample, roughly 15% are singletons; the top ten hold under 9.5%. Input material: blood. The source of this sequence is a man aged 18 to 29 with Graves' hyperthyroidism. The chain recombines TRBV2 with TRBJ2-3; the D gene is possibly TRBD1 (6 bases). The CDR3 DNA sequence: TGTGCCAGCAGTCCTCCGGGACAAGGCACAGATACGCAGTATTTT. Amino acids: CASSPPGQGTDTQYF.